This T cell receptor beta chain came from a study of T-cell reconstitution after alpha-beta-depleted transplantation in children. Study-level findings and limits: High day-60 TCRbeta diversity in some patients came from surviving recipient T cells and thymic progenitors. A year had passed since transplant, and T-cell counts and diversity by then came mostly from newly produced T cells. Approximately two months post-transplant, alpha-beta T cells reportedly originated from several hundred expanded graft clones.

A TCRbeta library incorporating unique molecular identifiers was prepared. One entry per CDR3 protein results from TCRdb running MiXCR on the PCR reads. The sample has hundreds of thousands of distinct CDR3 sequences, about 25% seen once. This clonotype was detected a few times. What it recognizes is unknown. Germline V gene data show CDR1 as SGHRS and CDR2 as YFSETQ. The CDR3 consists of 14 residues. V was pared by 0 bases and J by 6 bases, with 11 bases between. The rearrangement uses TRBV5-1 and TRBJ2-3, with D maybe TRBD2 (6 bases). The clonotype was recovered from a girl aged 2 to 10 with Fanconi anemia, due to receive a stem cell transplant. The sequencing here drew on PBMCs, taken before TCRalphabeta/CD19-depleted stem cell transplant. The CDR3 coding sequence is TGCGCCAGCAGCTTGGATGGGACTCCGGATACGCAGTATTTT. Translation: CASSLDGTPDTQYF.